These T cell receptor beta chains were read from a single sample in a study of blood T cell repertoires in COVID-19. Profiled with immunoSEQ multiplex PCR; TCRdb holds only in-frame clones, not every one. The table records around 160,000 clones, 65% to 90% of them present only once. The sample taken for sequencing was peripheral blood. These receptor sequences come from a man aged 55 to 70 with acute or convalescent COVID-19. Both conserved end residues are part of each CDR3. A D gene is named only where the DNA matches it firmly. Not every row has a clone size; where given, it reads once, few, many or a size class.

TGTGCCAGCAGCCTCGGGGGGGCGAGGGTCGGTGGCTACACCTTC,CASSLGGARVGGYTF,TRBV28,15,TRBJ1-2,.,.
TGCGCCAGCAGCGCCGGACAGGTTAACTATGGCTACACCTTC,CASSAGQVNYGYTF,TRBV5-1,14,TRBJ1-2,TRBD1,.
TGTGCCAGTAGTCACCGGGACAGGAACACTGAAGCTTTCTTT,CASSHRDRNTEAFF,TRBV19,14,TRBJ1-1,TRBD1,.
TGTGCCAGCAGTTACTCGGAGGGGCTCCCTAACTATGGCTACACCTTC,CASSYSEGLPNYGYTF,TRBV6-6,16,TRBJ1-2,.,.
TGTGCCAGCAGCCCTAGGGCGGGATACTCCTACGAGCAGTACTTC,CASSPRAGYSYEQYF,TRBV7-9,15,TRBJ2-7,.,.
TGTGCCAGCAGTCTAGCGGGAGGGACCTACGAGCAGTACTTC,CASSLAGGTYEQYF,TRBV14,14,TRBJ2-7,TRBD2,.
TGTGCCAGCAGACCTCCAGGGATTAACTATGGCTACACCTTC,CASRPPGINYGYTF,TRBV6-5,14,TRBJ1-2,.,.
TGTGCCAGCAGCCAAAGGCGGGACAGGGACAATGAGCAGTTCTTC,CASSQRRDRDNEQFF,TRBV7-3,15,TRBJ2-1,TRBD1,.
TGTGCCAGCAGTATTATGGACAGGGCGGGGCGGGAGCTGTTTTTT,CASSIMDRAGRELFF,TRBV2,15,TRBJ2-2,TRBD1,few
TGTGCCAGCAGTGAAAAAGCTCCGGGGGGATCCTATGGCTACACCTTC,CASSEKAPGGSYGYTF,TRBV6-1,16,TRBJ1-2,.,.
TGTGCCAGCTCACCTTGGTCCGGGACAGCTAATTCACCCCTCCACTTT,CASSPWSGTANSPLHF,TRBV18,16,TRBJ1-6,TRBD1,.
TGTGCCAGCAGTGAGCAACAGGGGTATGGTGAGCAGTTCTTC,CASSEQQGYGEQFF,TRBV6-1,14,TRBJ2-1,TRBD1,.
TGTGCCAGCAGCTTCGGACTAGCGGGGCTTCCTCAAGAGACCCAGTACTTC,CASSFGLAGLPQETQYF,TRBV7-9,17,TRBJ2-5,TRBD2,.
TGTGCCTGGAGCTCTCCGGGACAGGGGAATGAAAAACTGTTTTTT,CAWSSPGQGNEKLFF,TRBV30,15,TRBJ1-4,TRBD1,.
TGCGCCAGCAGCAGTCAGGGGGCGTTTGGAAACACCATATATTTT,CASSSQGAFGNTIYF,TRBV5-1,15,TRBJ1-3,TRBD1,.
TGTGCCAGCAGCCCGCGGGGTCAGTTTCAAGATACGCAGTATTTT,CASSPRGQFQDTQYF,TRBV28,15,TRBJ2-3,.,.
TGTGCCAGCAGCTCTGGGGGGGGACTAGCGGGAGTCGATGAGCAGTTCTTC,CASSSGGGLAGVDEQFF,TRBV11-2,17,TRBJ2-1,TRBD2,.
TGTGCCAGCAGTTTAAGGGCGGGAGGGACAGATACGCAGTATTTT,CASSLRAGGTDTQYF,TRBV27,15,TRBJ2-3,TRBD2,.
TGCAGCACCCGGGGTGGGTCCGAGAACGAGCAGTACTTC,CSTRGGSENEQYF,TRBV29-1,13,TRBJ2-7,.,.
TGTGCTAGTGGCATGGGCAGGCGCTACAATGAGCAGTTCTTC,CASGMGRRYNEQFF,TRBV12-5,14,TRBJ2-1,.,.
TGCAGCGTTGAAAGTGGACTAACAAGCTCCTACAATGAGCAGTTCTTC,CSVESGLTSSYNEQFF,TRBV29-1,16,TRBJ2-1,.,.
TGTGCCAGCAGGTCCCTTCTTAACTATGGCTACACCTTC,CASRSLLNYGYTF,TRBV6-6,13,TRBJ1-2,.,.
TGTGCCAGCAGTTTATCCTTCGGACTAGCGGGATGGTTGTTCTTC,CASSLSFGLAGWLFF,TRBV28,15,TRBJ2-1,TRBD2,.
TGTGCCAGCAAAAAGGGGGGGGATACGCAGTATTTT,CASKKGGDTQYF,TRBV7-8,12,TRBJ2-3,.,few
TGTGCCACCAGCAGAGCTTTCGGGGACACTGAAGCTTTCTTT,CATSRAFGDTEAFF,TRBV15,14,TRBJ1-1,.,.
TGTGCCAGCGCGGAAAGGACAGGGGGTTATTCACCCCTCCACTTT,CASAERTGGYSPLHF,TRBV6-4,15,TRBJ1-6,TRBD1,.
TGTGCCAGCAGACCCGGGACAGTCTATGGCTACACCTTC,CASRPGTVYGYTF,TRBV6-5,13,TRBJ1-2,TRBD1,.
TGTGCCAGCAGTTTATTTAGCGGGAGCTCCTACAATGAGCAGTTCTTC,CASSLFSGSSYNEQFF,TRBV28,16,TRBJ2-1,TRBD2,.
TGTGCCAGCAGCCGAATGCGGGAGGCTAGGTACAATGAGCAGTTCTTC,CASSRMREARYNEQFF,TRBV7-9,16,TRBJ2-1,TRBD2,.
TGTGCCAGCAGTTTAACCGACAGGGGGCTGACACCCCTCCACTTT,CASSLTDRGLTPLHF,TRBV28,15,TRBJ1-6,TRBD1,few
TGTGCCAGCACGATGGACAGGGCGGTAGAGACCCAGTACTTC,CASTMDRAVETQYF,TRBV2,14,TRBJ2-5,TRBD1,.
TGTGCCAGCAGCCAAGAAGGCGGGTACAATGAGCAGTTCTTC,CASSQEGGYNEQFF,TRBV3-1/TRBV3-2,14,TRBJ2-1,.,.
TGTGCCAGCAGCCGACATGCAACTAATGAAAAACTGTTTTTT,CASSRHATNEKLFF,TRBV7-9,14,TRBJ1-4,.,.
TGTGCCAGCAGCTTTTCAGGCAGGGGGCAGGGCTACACCTTC,CASSFSGRGQGYTF,TRBV13,14,TRBJ1-2,TRBD1,many
TGTGCCAGCAGCTTCCACTTCGAGCAGTACTTC,CASSFHFEQYF,TRBV7-2,11,TRBJ2-7,.,.
TGCGCCAGCAGCTTGATCCCCGGGACTCCGGGCAATCAGCCCCAGCATTTT,CASSLIPGTPGNQPQHF,TRBV5-1,17,TRBJ1-5,.,.
TGTGCCAGCAGTTCATCCGGGACAGGGGTGGCTGAAGCTTTCTTT,CASSSSGTGVAEAFF,TRBV6-5,15,TRBJ1-1,TRBD1,.
TGTGCCAGCACCCCTTCCAGGGGCACCGGGGAGCTGTTTTTT,CASTPSRGTGELFF,TRBV18,14,TRBJ2-2,.,.